These T cell receptor beta chains were read from a single sample in a study of T cells in Graves' hyperthyroidism and ophthalmopathy. TCRdb reprocessed the multiplex PCR reads via MiXCR and lists one record per CDR3 protein. Altogether 350,000 to 400,000 distinct CDR3 sequences are present, less than 20% being singletons, with the ten largest covering 35% to 45%. The sequencing sample was made of blood. Receptor source: a young man with Graves' ophthalmopathy. Each CDR3 is given with its conserved first and last residue. Each record gives: V gene, clone size, J gene, D gene, CDR3 DNA, CDR3 protein. D genes are given only for firm matches. Only part of the rows carry a size: once, few, many, or a class if the clone is expanded.

TRBV6-1	NA	TRBJ2-2	NA	TGTGCCAGCAGAGGGGCCGGGGAGCTGTTTTTT	CASRGAGELFF
TRBV5-1	many	TRBJ2-5	NA	TGCGCCAGCAGCCACTCCTCAGGGGAAGAGACCCAGTACTTC	CASSHSSGEETQYF
TRBV6-5	NA	TRBJ1-4	NA	TGTGCCAGCAGTTATCAGGAGGATGAAAAACTGTTTTTT	CASSYQEDEKLFF
TRBV5-5	NA	TRBJ2-1	TRBD2	TGTGCCAGCAGCTTGGTAGCGGGAGGCTTGGAGCAGTTCTTC	CASSLVAGGLEQFF
TRBV7-8	NA	TRBJ2-3	NA	TGTGCCAGCAGCTCAGGGGGGGCTTCCACAGATACGCAGTATTTT	CASSSGGASTDTQYF
TRBV7-2	once	TRBJ2-5	TRBD1	TGTGCCAGCAGCTTAGAGGGGACAGGGGAAGAGACCCAGTACTTC	CASSLEGTGEETQYF
TRBV13	NA	TRBJ2-7	NA	TGTGCCAGCAGGGGGCAGGGCCACTCCTACGAGCAGTACTTC	CASRGQGHSYEQYF
TRBV3-1	many	TRBJ1-3	NA	TGTGCCAGCAGTGAAGGAGTAGCCACCATATATTTT	CASSEGVATIYF
TRBV28	NA	TRBJ1-1	TRBD1	TGTGCCAGCAGTGTCCGGGACAGGGCCACTGAAGCTTTCTTT	CASSVRDRATEAFF
TRBV5-6	NA	TRBJ2-7	TRBD1	TGTGCCAGCAGAGGGACAGGGGGTGTCTACGAGCAGTACTTC	CASRGTGGVYEQYF
TRBV11-2	many	TRBJ2-3	TRBD2	TGTGCCAGCAGCCGGGGGGAGGGGAAGGGGTATTTT	CASSRGEGKGYF
TRBV6-1	NA	TRBJ2-7	TRBD1	TGTGCCAGCAGTGACTCCCCCGGGACAGACAGCTCCTACGAGCAGTACTTC	CASSDSPGTDSSYEQYF
TRBV6-1	NA	TRBJ2-6	NA	TGTGCCAGCAGTACCGCCAGGGCTGGGGCCAACGTCCTGACTTTC	CASSTARAGANVLTF
TRBV6-1	many	TRBJ1-2	NA	TGTGCCAGCAGTGAATGGTCAGTAGTCTATGGCTACACCTTC	CASSEWSVVYGYTF
TRBV6-1	few	TRBJ1-6	TRBD1	TGTGCCAGCAGACAGGGGCAGGATTCACCCCTCCACTTT	CASRQGQDSPLHF
TRBV9	NA	TRBJ2-3	TRBD2	TGTGCCAGCAGCGTAGAGACTAGCGGGGGTCTGGATACGCAGTATTTT	CASSVETSGGLDTQYF
TRBV12-3/TRBV12-4	many	TRBJ1-5	TRBD1	TGTGCCAGCAGTTTGGGGACAGGGTGGGTTCAGCCCCAGCATTTT	CASSLGTGWVQPQHF
TRBV18	NA	TRBJ1-5	NA	TGTGCCAGCTCACTCCCGCCAGGGCTGAATCAGCCCCAGCATTTT	CASSLPPGLNQPQHF
TRBV20-1	many	TRBJ2-5	TRBD1	TGCAGTGCTAGAAGGGGACAGGTGGTAGAGACCCAGTACTTC	CSARRGQVVETQYF
TRBV11-2	NA	TRBJ2-1	NA	TGTGCCAACAGCATACAAGATGAGCAGTTCTTC	CANSIQDEQFF
TRBV27	few	TRBJ1-2	NA	TGTGCCAGCAGTTTAATGGAGGGCCTTGGCTACACCTTC	CASSLMEGLGYTF
TRBV9	few	TRBJ2-3	NA	TGTGCCAGCAGCGCCGGAGGGGGGGGAAATACGCAGTATTTT	CASSAGGGGNTQYF
TRBV7-3	many	TRBJ2-1	TRBD2	TGTGCCAGCAGCTTAAATGGGGTGGGGCTAGCGGGGGGTGAGCAGTTCTTC	CASSLNGVGLAGGEQFF
TRBV5-1	few	TRBJ2-3	NA	TGCGCCAGCAGCCCCTATCCCGCAGATACGCAGTATTTT	CASSPYPADTQYF
TRBV28	few	TRBJ2-1	TRBD2	TGTGCCAGCAGTACTAGCGGGGGGGCCCTTTTTAGCTCCTACAATGAGCAGTTCTTC	CASSTSGGALFSSYNEQFF
TRBV7-9	many	TRBJ1-2	NA	TGTGCCAGCAGCTTACCCGACAACGCATTTACTAACTATGGCTACACCTTC	CASSLPDNAFTNYGYTF
TRBV27	few	TRBJ2-2	TRBD2	TGTGCCAGCAGTTTCGGGGGGAGGCGGGAACTGTTTTTT	CASSFGGRRELFF
TRBV5-4	few	TRBJ2-1	NA	TGTGCCAGCAGCTTGGGGTTCCGGGACATCATACCGGACTACGAGCAGTTCTTC	CASSLGFRDIIPDYEQFF
TRBV7-7	few	TRBJ2-1	TRBD2	TGTGCTAGCAGCTCAGCTAGCGGGGGGGACAATGAGCAGTTCTTC	CASSSASGGDNEQFF
TRBV11-2	many	TRBJ1-5	NA	TGTGCCAGCAGCTTAGGGACAACTCAGCCCCAGCATTTT	CASSLGTTQPQHF
TRBV12-3/TRBV12-4	many	TRBJ2-4	TRBD1	TGTGCCAGCAGTTCTCGGACAGGGGGGAACATTCAGTACTTC	CASSSRTGGNIQYF
TRBV9	NA	TRBJ2-6	NA	TGTGCCAGCAGCGTACCAGGGGAATCCGGGGCCAACGTCCTGACTTTC	CASSVPGESGANVLTF
TRBV12-3/TRBV12-4	many	TRBJ2-7	NA	TGTGCCAGCAGTCAGGGGCCGGGGGCTAGTTACGAGCAGTACTTC	CASSQGPGASYEQYF
TRBV7-3	NA	TRBJ2-6	TRBD1	TGTGCCAGCAGCTTAAAGGGAGACAGGGGTCCTGGGGCCAACGTCCTGACTTTC	CASSLKGDRGPGANVLTF
TRBV6-1	many	TRBJ1-1	NA	TGTGCCAGCACCCCCCCCGGACCGATGAACACTGAAGCTTTCTTT	CASTPPGPMNTEAFF
TRBV5-5	few	TRBJ1-6	TRBD1	TGTGCCAGCAGCTTGGTTCGAGGACAGGGGGATTCACCCCTCCACTTT	CASSLVRGQGDSPLHF
TRBV24-1	many	TRBJ2-1	TRBD2	TGTGCCACCAGTGCTCCCGGGGGGATGGGGTGGAATGAGCAGTTCTTC	CATSAPGGMGWNEQFF
TRBV11-2	NA	TRBJ2-3	TRBD2	TGTGCCAGCATCATTAGGACTAGCGGGAGGGAAAGCACAGATACGCAGTATTTT	CASIIRTSGRESTDTQYF
TRBV6-1	many	TRBJ2-5	TRBD1	TGTGCCAGCAGTGAAGCACAGGGGGTCCAAGAGACCCAGTACTTC	CASSEAQGVQETQYF
TRBV7-8	many	TRBJ2-7	TRBD1	TGTGCCAGCAGCTACGGGGGGGGGACAGGGGACTACGAGCAGTACTTC	CASSYGGGTGDYEQYF
TRBV6-1	few	TRBJ2-3	TRBD2	TGTGCCAGCAGCATCCTCACTAGCGGGGGAAACACAGATACGCAGTATTTT	CASSILTSGGNTDTQYF
TRBV20-1	many	TRBJ2-2	NA	TGCAGTGCTAGGGGGATTGAGGGCACCGGGGAGCTGTTTTTT	CSARGIEGTGELFF
TRBV28	many	TRBJ2-3	NA	TGTGCCAGCAGTTTATATACCATAGGGGGGTCCGAAAAGGGAGATACGCAGTATTTT	CASSLYTIGGSEKGDTQYF
TRBV11-3	many	TRBJ1-1	TRBD1	TGTGCCAGCAGTGCACAGGGGGACACTGAAGCTTTCTTT	CASSAQGDTEAFF
TRBV5-6	many	TRBJ1-5	NA	TGTGCCAGCAGCTTGGGGAGTCAGCCCCAGCATTTT	CASSLGSQPQHF
TRBV3-1	many	TRBJ2-7	NA	TGTGCCAGCAGCCCCCAGGGAGGAACTCCCTACGAGCAGTACTTC	CASSPQGGTPYEQYF
TRBV15	many	TRBJ1-5	NA	TGTGCCACCAGCAGAGACACAGGAAACAATCAGCCCCAGCATTTT	CATSRDTGNNQPQHF
TRBV3-1	many	TRBJ2-7	TRBD2	TGTGCCAGCAGCCAAGAGGGACTAGTTGGAGACGAGCAGTACTTC	CASSQEGLVGDEQYF
TRBV12-3/TRBV12-4	few	TRBJ2-7	NA	TGTGCCAGCAGACGTCCGGGACACGAATACGAGCAGTACTTC	CASRRPGHEYEQYF
TRBV5-1	many	TRBJ2-3	TRBD2	TGCGCCAGCAGCCTCCTCCCTTCTAGCGGGGCCACAGATACGCAGTATTTT	CASSLLPSSGATDTQYF
TRBV15	many	TRBJ1-5	TRBD1	TGTGCCACCAGCAGTGAGTCCGGGACAGATAGCAATCAGCCCCAGCATTTT	CATSSESGTDSNQPQHF
TRBV11-2	few	TRBJ2-6	NA	TGTGCCAGCAGCTTCACTCACGGGGAAAGCTCTGGGGCCAACGTCCTGACTTTC	CASSFTHGESSGANVLTF
TRBV12-3/TRBV12-4	many	TRBJ1-5	NA	TGTGCCAGCAGTTTAAATCAACCGGGCAATCAGCCCCAGCATTTT	CASSLNQPGNQPQHF
TRBV5-1	NA	TRBJ2-3	TRBD2	TGCGCCAGCAGAACCGGGCGGGGGGGCACAGATACGCAGTATTTT	CASRTGRGGTDTQYF
TRBV11-2	many	TRBJ2-3	NA	TGTGCCAGCAGCTTAGTCGGGGAGAGGGATACGCAGTATTTT	CASSLVGERDTQYF